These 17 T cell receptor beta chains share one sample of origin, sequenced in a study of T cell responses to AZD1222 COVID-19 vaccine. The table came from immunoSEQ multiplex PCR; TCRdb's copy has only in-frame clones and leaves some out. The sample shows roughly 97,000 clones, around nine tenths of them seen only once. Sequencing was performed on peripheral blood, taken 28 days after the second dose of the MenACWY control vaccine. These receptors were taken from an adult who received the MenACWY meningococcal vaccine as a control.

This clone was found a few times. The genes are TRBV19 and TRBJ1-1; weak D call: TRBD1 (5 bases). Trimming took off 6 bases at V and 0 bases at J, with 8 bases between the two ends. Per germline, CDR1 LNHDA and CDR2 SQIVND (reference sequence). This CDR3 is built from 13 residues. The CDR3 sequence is CASSQGVNTEAFF. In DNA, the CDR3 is TGTGCCAGTAGCCAAGGGGTGAACACTGAAGCTTTCTTT.

As DNA, the CDR3 is TGTGCCAGTAGCCTTCAGGGTTTCCCAGATACGCAGTATTTT. It encodes CASSLQGFPDTQYF. The chain combines TRBV19 with TRBJ2-3; the D gene is possibly TRBD1 (5 bases). Germline V lookup: CDR1 LNHDA, CDR2 SQIVND (reference sequence). V gave up 6 bases and J gave up 4 bases, with 14 bases separating them. The CDR3 is 14 residues long.

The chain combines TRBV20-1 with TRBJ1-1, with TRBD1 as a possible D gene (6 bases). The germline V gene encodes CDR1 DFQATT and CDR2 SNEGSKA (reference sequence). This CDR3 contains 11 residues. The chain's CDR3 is CTPGGRTEAFF. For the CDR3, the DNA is TGCACCCCGGGGGGGCGCACTGAAGCTTTCTTT.

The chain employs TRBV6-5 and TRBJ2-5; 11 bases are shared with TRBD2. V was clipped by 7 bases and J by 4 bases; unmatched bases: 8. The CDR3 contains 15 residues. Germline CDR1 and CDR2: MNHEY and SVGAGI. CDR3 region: CASTLITSGGETQYF. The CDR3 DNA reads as TGTGCCAGCACCCTTATAACTAGCGGGGGAGAGACCCAGTACTTC.

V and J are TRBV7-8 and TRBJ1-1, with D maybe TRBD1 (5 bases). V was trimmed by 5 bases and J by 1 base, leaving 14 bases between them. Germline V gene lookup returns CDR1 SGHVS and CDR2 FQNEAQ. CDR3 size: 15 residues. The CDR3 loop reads CASSGRGSGNTEAFF. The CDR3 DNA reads TGTGCCAGCAGCGGACGGGGGTCCGGGAACACTGAAGCTTTCTTT.

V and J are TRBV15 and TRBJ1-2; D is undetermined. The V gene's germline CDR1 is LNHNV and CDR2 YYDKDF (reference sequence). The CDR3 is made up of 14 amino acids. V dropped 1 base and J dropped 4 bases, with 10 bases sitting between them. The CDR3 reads CATSRGGLSYGYTF. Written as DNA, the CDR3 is TGTGCCACCAGCAGAGGCGGACTTTCCTATGGCTACACCTTC.

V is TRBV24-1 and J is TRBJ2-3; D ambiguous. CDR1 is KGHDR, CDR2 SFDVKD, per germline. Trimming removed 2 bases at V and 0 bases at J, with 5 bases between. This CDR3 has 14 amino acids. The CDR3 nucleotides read TGTGCCACCAGTGATTGGCCGAGCACAGATACGCAGTATTTT. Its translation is CATSDWPSTDTQYF.

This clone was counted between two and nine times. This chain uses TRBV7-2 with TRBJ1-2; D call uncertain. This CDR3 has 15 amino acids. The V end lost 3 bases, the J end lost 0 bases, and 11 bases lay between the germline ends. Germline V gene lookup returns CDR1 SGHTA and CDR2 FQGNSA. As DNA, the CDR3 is TGTGCCAGCAGCTTGGGTATAATTTCTAACTATGGCTACACCTTC. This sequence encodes CASSLGIISNYGYTF.

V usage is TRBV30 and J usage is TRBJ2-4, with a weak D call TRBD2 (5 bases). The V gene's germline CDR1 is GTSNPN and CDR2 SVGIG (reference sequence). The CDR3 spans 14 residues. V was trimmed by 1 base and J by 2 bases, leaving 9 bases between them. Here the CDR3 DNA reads TGTGCCTGGAGTGCGGCGGGCTCCAAAAACATTCAGTACTTC. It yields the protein CAWSAAGSKNIQYF.

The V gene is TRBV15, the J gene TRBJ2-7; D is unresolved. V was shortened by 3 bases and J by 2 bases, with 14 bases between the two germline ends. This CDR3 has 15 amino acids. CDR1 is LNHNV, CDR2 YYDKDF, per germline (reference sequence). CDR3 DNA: TGTGCCACCAGCAGCCCTTGGCAAGCGCCCTACGAGCAGTACTTC. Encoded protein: CATSSPWQAPYEQYF.

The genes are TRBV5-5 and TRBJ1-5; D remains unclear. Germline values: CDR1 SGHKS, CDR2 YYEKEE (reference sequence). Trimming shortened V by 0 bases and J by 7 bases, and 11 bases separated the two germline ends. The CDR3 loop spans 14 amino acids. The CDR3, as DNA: TGTGCCAGCAGCTTGGGGCAGCTCGACCAGCCCCAGCATTTT. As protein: CASSLGQLDQPQHF.

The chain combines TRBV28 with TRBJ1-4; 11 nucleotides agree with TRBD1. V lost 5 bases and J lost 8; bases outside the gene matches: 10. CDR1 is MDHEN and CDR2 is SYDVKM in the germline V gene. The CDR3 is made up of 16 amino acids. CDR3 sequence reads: CASSATGTGGEEKLFF. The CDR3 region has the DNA TGTGCCAGCAGTGCAACCGGGACAGGGGGTGAAGAAAAACTGTTTTTT.

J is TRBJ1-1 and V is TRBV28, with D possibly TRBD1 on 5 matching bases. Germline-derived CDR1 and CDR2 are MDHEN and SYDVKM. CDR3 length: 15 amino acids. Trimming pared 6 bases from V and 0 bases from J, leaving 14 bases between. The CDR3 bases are TGTGCCAGCAGGTTCAGGGCTTACTTGAACACTGAAGCTTTCTTT. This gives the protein CASRFRAYLNTEAFF.

CDR3 DNA: TGCGCCAGCAGCTTGTCTGGGTGGGTACGTCAAGAGACCCAGTACTTC. This sequence encodes CASSLSGWVRQETQYF. The rearrangement joins TRBV5-1 to TRBJ2-5; no clear D. Germline V gives CDR1 SGHRS, CDR2 YFSETQ. Trimming took off 1 base at V and 2 bases at J, with 15 bases between the two ends. The CDR3 runs 16 residues.

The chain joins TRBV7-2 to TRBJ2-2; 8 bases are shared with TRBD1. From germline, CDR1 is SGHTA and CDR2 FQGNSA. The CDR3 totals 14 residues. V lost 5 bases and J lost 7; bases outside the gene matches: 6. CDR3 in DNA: TGTGCCAGCAGCGTCGACAGGGGTAACGGGGAGCTGTTTTTT. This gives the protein CASSVDRGNGELFF.

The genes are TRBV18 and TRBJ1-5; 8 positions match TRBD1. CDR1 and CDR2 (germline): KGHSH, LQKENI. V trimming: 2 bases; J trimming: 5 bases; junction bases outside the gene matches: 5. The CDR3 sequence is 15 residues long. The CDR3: CASSPRTGSDQPQHF. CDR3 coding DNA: TGTGCCAGCTCACCAAGGACAGGGTCGGATCAGCCCCAGCATTTT.

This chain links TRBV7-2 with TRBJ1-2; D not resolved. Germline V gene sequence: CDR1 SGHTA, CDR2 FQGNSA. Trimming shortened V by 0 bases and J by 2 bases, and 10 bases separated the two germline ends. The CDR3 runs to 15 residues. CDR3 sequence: CASSLAGQSNYGYTF. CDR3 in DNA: TGTGCCAGCAGCTTAGCTGGCCAGTCCAACTATGGCTACACCTTC.